A selection of T cell receptor beta chains follows, all from one sample in a study of blood T cells in healthy people across ages. TCRdb re-called the 5' RACE reads through MiXCR, storing one row per CDR3 protein. The sample includes roughly 900,000 distinct CDR3 sequences, roughly 50% of them seen just once. Sequencing was done on a sample of blood. These receptors all stem from a man aged 25-40 years in good health. CDR3s leave out the opening cysteine and the closing phenylalanine or tryptophan. A D gene is named only where the DNA matches it firmly. The size of a clone is reported for some rows only, either as once, few or many, or as a class for expanded clones.

length: 12; size: few; V: TRBV7-9; D: -; CDR3: ASSLAALYNEQF
length: 14; size: -; V: TRBV3-1; D: -; CDR3: ASSQEGPGLPGELF
length: 12; size: once; V: TRBV6-4; D: -; CDR3: ASSDSLDAGELF
length: 14; size: -; V: TRBV11-1; D: -; CDR3: ASSLEGGGSKETQY
length: 14; size: -; V: TRBV7-2; D: TRBD1; CDR3: ASSSYGQGGNSPLH
length: 12; size: once; V: TRBV24-1; D: -; CDR3: ATSDTPGQETQY
length: 11; size: few; V: TRBV29-1; D: -; CDR3: SVDRGVNYGYT
length: 12; size: -; V: TRBV30; D: -; CDR3: AWSVGGTHTEAF
length: 11; size: many; V: TRBV29-1; D: -; CDR3: SVDIEGTDTQY
length: 12; size: -; V: TRBV20-1; D: -; CDR3: SARAQGRDYGYT
length: 13; size: few; V: TRBV27; D: TRBD2; CDR3: ASSRTSRDTDTQY
length: 12; size: few; V: TRBV4-3; D: -; CDR3: ASSQGPRGHEQY
length: 14; size: -; V: TRBV20-1; D: TRBD2; CDR3: SARPSGGSSYNEQF
length: 11; size: -; V: TRBV5-1; D: -; CDR3: ASSLTQDTEAF
length: 11; size: -; V: TRBV25-1; D: TRBD1; CDR3: ASSATGVSEQY
length: 13; size: few; V: TRBV5-1; D: -; CDR3: ASSFQGSNTGELF
length: 13; size: -; V: TRBV20-1; D: -; CDR3: SARDRGGPGNTIY
length: 11; size: -; V: TRBV28; D: TRBD1; CDR3: ASSLGQYYGYT
length: 12; size: few; V: TRBV27; D: -; CDR3: ASSLNSRDTEAF
length: 11; size: few; V: TRBV5-1; D: -; CDR3: ASSNTLVNEQF
length: 10; size: -; V: TRBV29-1; D: -; CDR3: SGMTVNTEAF
length: 9; size: many; V: TRBV12-3/TRBV12-4; D: -; CDR3: ASRGFSALH
length: 14; size: few; V: TRBV7-2; D: -; CDR3: ASSLARGSTYNEQF
length: 13; size: -; V: TRBV2; D: TRBD1; CDR3: ASRETGAANEKLF
length: 14; size: -; V: TRBV7-2; D: TRBD2; CDR3: ASSLAWTSVSSEQF
length: 13; size: -; V: TRBV25-1; D: -; CDR3: ASSEYGAMNTEAF
length: 19; size: -; V: TRBV6-2/TRBV6-3; D: TRBD2; CDR3: ASSLKVWGLANRIQNYEQY
length: 15; size: few; V: TRBV5-1; D: -; CDR3: ASSSLARGNSYNEQF
length: 13; size: -; V: TRBV12-3/TRBV12-4; D: TRBD1; CDR3: ASIPAPGGTDTQY
length: 14; size: few; V: TRBV7-2; D: TRBD2; CDR3: ASSSPSGETTDTQY
length: 13; size: few; V: TRBV9; D: -; CDR3: ASSVRPATAYEQY
length: 12; size: -; V: TRBV30; D: TRBD1; CDR3: AWSTGQGREKLF
length: 12; size: few; V: TRBV5-1; D: TRBD2; CDR3: TSSLGLAQETQY
length: 13; size: -; V: TRBV28; D: -; CDR3: ASREYRVGSTEAF
length: 12; size: -; V: TRBV6-6; D: TRBD1; CDR3: ASRGQFADQPQH
length: 11; size: -; V: TRBV20-1; D: -; CDR3: SAPLGGRNEQY
length: 12; size: -; V: TRBV27; D: -; CDR3: ASNSGTWGNEQF
length: 12; size: once; V: TRBV5-1; D: -; CDR3: ASSLSSSNQPQH
length: 11; size: -; V: TRBV7-2; D: -; CDR3: ASSSDSLWEQY
length: 13; size: -; V: TRBV11-3; D: TRBD1; CDR3: ASSLVTTGPNEQF
length: 12; size: once; V: TRBV7-9; D: TRBD1; CDR3: ASSFDRVITEAF
length: 13; size: -; V: TRBV28; D: TRBD1; CDR3: ASTLTGSSSYEQY
length: 11; size: -; V: TRBV20-1; D: -; CDR3: SARNGNYNEQF
length: 12; size: -; V: TRBV5-1; D: -; CDR3: ASSSTDPTGELF
length: 13; size: -; V: TRBV7-9; D: TRBD1; CDR3: ASSLAAGQREKLF
length: 13; size: -; V: TRBV20-1; D: -; CDR3: SAREPAGFSYGYT
length: 14; size: -; V: TRBV7-8; D: TRBD1; CDR3: ASSFTGEIRNTEAF
length: 11; size: -; V: TRBV3-1; D: -; CDR3: ASSPLKGTEAF
length: 13; size: -; V: TRBV5-5; D: -; CDR3: ASSSTPTNTGELF
length: 12; size: -; V: TRBV20-1; D: TRBD2; CDR3: SAIVAGGGNEQF
length: 11; size: -; V: TRBV7-8; D: -; CDR3: ASSVDGPYEQY
length: 11; size: -; V: TRBV5-1; D: -; CDR3: ASSLTGINEQY
length: 14; size: -; V: TRBV6-2/TRBV6-3; D: -; CDR3: ASSYERPPFNYEQY
length: 15; size: -; V: TRBV5-5; D: TRBD1; CDR3: ASSGTGGPISYNEQF
length: 10; size: -; V: TRBV27; D: -; CDR3: ASSFWGVEAF
length: 14; size: many; V: TRBV5-1; D: -; CDR3: ASSFGQPSNNEKLF
length: 12; size: -; V: TRBV5-1; D: TRBD1; CDR3: ASSLTGTGAEQY
length: 9; size: -; V: TRBV20-1; D: TRBD2; CDR3: RGTSGVNEF
length: 12; size: -; V: TRBV4-3; D: -; CDR3: ASSHAGDFYEQY